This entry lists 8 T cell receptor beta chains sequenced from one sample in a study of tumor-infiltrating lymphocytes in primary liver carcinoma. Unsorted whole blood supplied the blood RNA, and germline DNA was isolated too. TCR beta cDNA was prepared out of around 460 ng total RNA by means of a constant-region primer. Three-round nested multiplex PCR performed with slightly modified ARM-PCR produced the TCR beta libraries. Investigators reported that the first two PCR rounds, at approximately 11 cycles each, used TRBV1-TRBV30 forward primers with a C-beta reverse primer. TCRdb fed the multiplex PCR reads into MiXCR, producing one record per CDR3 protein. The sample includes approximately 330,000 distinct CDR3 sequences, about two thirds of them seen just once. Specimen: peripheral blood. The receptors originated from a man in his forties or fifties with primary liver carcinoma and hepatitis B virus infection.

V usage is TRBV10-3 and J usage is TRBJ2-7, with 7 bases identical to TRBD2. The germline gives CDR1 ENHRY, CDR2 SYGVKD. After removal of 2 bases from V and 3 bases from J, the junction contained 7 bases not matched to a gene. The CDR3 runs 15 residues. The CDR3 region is CAISEGVGGSYEQYF. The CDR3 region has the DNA TGTGCCATCAGTGAGGGTGTTGGCGGGAGCTACGAGCAGTACTTC.

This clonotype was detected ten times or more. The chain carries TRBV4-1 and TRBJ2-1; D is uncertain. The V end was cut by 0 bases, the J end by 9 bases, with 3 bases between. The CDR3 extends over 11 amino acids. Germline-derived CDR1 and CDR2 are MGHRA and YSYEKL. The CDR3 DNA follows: TGCGCCAGCAGCCAAGATGCTGAGCAGTTCTTC. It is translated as CASSQDAEQFF.

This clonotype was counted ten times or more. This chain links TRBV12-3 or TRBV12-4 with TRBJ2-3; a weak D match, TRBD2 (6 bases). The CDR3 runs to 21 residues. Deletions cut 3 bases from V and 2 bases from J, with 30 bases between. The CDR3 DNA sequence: TGTGCCAGCAGTTTTTCCGACCGCAACACTGTGGCGGGGATAATCACAGATACGCAGTATTTT. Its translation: CASSFSDRNTVAGIITDTQYF.

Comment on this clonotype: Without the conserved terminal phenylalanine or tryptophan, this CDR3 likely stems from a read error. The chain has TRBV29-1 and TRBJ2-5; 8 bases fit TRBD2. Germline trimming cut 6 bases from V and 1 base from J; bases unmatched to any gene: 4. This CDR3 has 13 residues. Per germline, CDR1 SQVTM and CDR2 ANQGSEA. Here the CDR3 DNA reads TGCAGCGTACAAGCGGGAGCCCAAGAGACCCAGTACTCC. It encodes CSVQAGAQETQYS.

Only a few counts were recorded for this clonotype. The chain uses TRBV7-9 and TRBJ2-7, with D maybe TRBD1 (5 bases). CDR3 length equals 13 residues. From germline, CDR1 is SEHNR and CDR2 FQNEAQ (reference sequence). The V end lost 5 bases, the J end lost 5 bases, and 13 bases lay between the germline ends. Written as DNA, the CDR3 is TGTGCCAGCAGCATGACAGTTTCGGACGAGCAGTACTTC. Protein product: CASSMTVSDEQYF.

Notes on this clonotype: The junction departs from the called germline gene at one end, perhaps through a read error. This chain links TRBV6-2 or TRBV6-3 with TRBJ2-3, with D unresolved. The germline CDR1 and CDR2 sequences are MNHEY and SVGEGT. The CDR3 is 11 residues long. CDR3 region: CASSFTDTRYF. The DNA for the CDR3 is TGTGCCAGCAGTTTCACAGATACGCGGTATTTT.

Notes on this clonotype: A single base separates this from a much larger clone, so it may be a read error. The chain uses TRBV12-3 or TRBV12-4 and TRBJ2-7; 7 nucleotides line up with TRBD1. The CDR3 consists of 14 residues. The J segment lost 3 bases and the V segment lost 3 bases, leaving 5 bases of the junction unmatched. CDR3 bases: TGTGCCAGCAGTTTTGGGACAGCAAACTACGAGCAGTACTTC. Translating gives CASSFGTANYEQYF.

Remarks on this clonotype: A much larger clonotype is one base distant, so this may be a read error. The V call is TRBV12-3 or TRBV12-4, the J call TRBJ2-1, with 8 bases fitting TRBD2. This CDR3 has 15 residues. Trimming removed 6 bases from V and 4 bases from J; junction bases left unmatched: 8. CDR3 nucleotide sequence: TGTGCCAGCAGCCCACCAAGCGGGGGATACAATGAGCAGTTCTTC. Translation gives CASSPPSGGYNEQFF.